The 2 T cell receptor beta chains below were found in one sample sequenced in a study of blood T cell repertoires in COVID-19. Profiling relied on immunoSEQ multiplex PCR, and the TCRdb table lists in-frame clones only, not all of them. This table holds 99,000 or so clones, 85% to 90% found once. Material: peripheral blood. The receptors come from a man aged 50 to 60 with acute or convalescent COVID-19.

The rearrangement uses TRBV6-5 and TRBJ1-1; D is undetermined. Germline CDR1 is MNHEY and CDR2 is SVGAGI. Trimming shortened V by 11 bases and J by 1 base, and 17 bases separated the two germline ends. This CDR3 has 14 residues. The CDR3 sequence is CAVRGDKRNTEAFF. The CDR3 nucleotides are TGTGCCGTCCGGGGAGACAAACGGAACACTGAAGCTTTCTTT.

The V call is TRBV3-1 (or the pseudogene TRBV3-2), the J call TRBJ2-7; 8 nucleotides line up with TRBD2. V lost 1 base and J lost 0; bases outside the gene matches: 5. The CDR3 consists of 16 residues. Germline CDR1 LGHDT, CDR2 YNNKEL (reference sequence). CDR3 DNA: TGTGCCAGCAGCCAAGCGGGAGGGGAAAGCTCCTACGAGCAGTACTTC. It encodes CASSQAGGESSYEQYF.